The TCR beta chain described here comes from a study of early T cells in non-severe SARS-CoV-2 infection. Whole-study context: The input, bulk RNA from unsorted whole blood, was sequenced, and chains were unpaired.

This clonotype came up a few times. Antigen unknown. CDR1 is ENHRY, CDR2 SYGVKD, per germline. The CDR3 loop spans 14 amino acids. V shed 2 bases and J shed 6 bases, with 13 bases lying between them. Each single cDNA molecule received a unique molecular identifier. Via MiXCR, TCRdb re-called the 5' RACE reads, giving one row per CDR3 protein. The data hold around 83,000 distinct CDR3 sequences, with about an eighth observed a single time. The study's findings and limits: VDJdb-based matching was biased toward anti-spike CD8 responses and missed private and CD4 specificities.

The receptor was derived from an adult who was a healthcare worker with PCR-confirmed SARS-CoV-2 infection or an uninfected control (not recorded which). The V call is TRBV10-3, the J call TRBJ1-2; a possible D gene is TRBD1 (6 bases). Sequenced material: whole blood, taken at baseline. CDR3 DNA: TGTGCCATCAGTGAGGACGGGGGCGACGATGGCTACACCTTC. Encoded protein: CAISEDGGDDGYTF.